The present T cell receptor beta chain was sequenced within a study of shared clonotypes between healthy human individuals (dated by TCRdb to the early 2020s). Concerning the study at large: The cohort comprised a couple of women and a few men aged 18 to 49 years. To estimate repertoire size and how much clonotype sharing occurs between individuals, the study deeply sequenced the blood TCR repertoires of a handful of healthy adults. For each donor, CD4 naive and CD4 memory were each run on three plates, CD8 naive on two plates, and CD8 memory on one plate. Different laboratories and diverse techniques were used to prepare libraries and sequence TCR repertoires, to increase sequencing depth and limit assay-specific biases. Between about 0.9 and 8.9 billion PBMCs per donor were obtained by leukapheresis. Overall study results and their limits: Rarefaction of sorted-subset datasets indicated incomplete sequencing despite the large sequencing depth. The small number of donors limited the genetic and exposure-history diversity represented. Naive subsets generally had larger estimated clonotype richness than memory subsets. Sampling was restricted to blood, and TCR repertoires in tissue are likely to differ from TCR repertoires in blood. Pairwise subsampling indicated that sequencing depth was expected to affect the degree of clonotype sharing among donors. When a few donors were compared, the shared fraction of clonotypes was about 5.2% for naive CD4, roughly 3.4% for naive CD8, about 2.4% for memory CD4, and around 0.4% for memory CD8. Clonotypes shared by all four sorted-subset donors showed higher generation probabilities than non-shared clonotypes.

This clone was picked up many times. Its antigen has not been determined. No base quality values were provided; no much bigger clone lies one nucleotide off. The donors were healthy, HIV-negative adults who had no recently reported acute infections or vaccinations. Every donor was a Caucasian adult residing in Nashville, Tennessee, USA. Magnetic negative selection was used to enrich CD4+ T cells, after which naive cells were positively selected on CD45RA and the negative fraction became the memory subset. Blood was collected by leukapheresis, and PBMCs were isolated by Ficoll-Histopaque density gradient centrifugation and then cryopreserved in liquid nitrogen vapor phase. Analytical flow cytometry was used to check the purity and quantity of every magnetically sorted T cell population. Genomic DNA was isolated from each sorted fraction and quantified by UV absorbance on a Nanodrop 2000c. Taken from cysteine to phenylalanine, the CDR3 has 16 residues. Left in the record is the CDR3 DNA by itself, 48 bases read in frame from the first base. Trimming removed 4 bases from V and 6 bases from J; the gene matches leave 12 bases unexplained. Based on the germline V gene, the CDR1 and CDR2 sequences are SNHLY and FYNNEI.

Using the deep immunoSEQ assay, multiplex PCR amplified TCR CDR3 regions from genomic DNA. Genomic DNA extracted from each cell subset was distributed evenly over all wells of several immunoSEQ 96-well plates, and each plate served as one replicate. For sorted subsets, roughly 190 ng of genomic DNA, equivalent to 25,000 to 35,000 T cell genomes, went into each replicate PCR. Purified libraries were quantified with a Qubit 3.0 fluorometer, sized on a Bioanalyzer 2100, and re-quantified with the KAPA Library Quantification kit. A separate single-read 150-cycle Illumina NextSeq 550 flow cell was used to sequence each immunoSEQ 96-well plate. The paper's data handling went like this. The immunoSEQ output contained only junctional sequences without quality scores, so filtering could not match that applied to full-length reads. To assign V/J genes and CDR3, sequences were annotated using PyIR, a Python wrapper for IgBLAST v1.9, with IMGT germline references. Reads were removed for weak V/J assignments (E-value above 1e-6), missing CDR3, stop codons, out-of-frame junctions, or ambiguous translated residues. V3J clonotypes were defined by identical inferred V gene, J gene, and CDR3 amino acid sequence. Percentage overlap between repertoires was calculated by dividing the number of shared unique clonotypes by the size of the smaller repertoire. Repertoire richness was assessed with RTK rarefaction, the Chao1 estimator, and Recon v2.1 estimates of unobserved clonotypes. OLGA was used to compute generation probabilities for all TCRbeta clonotypes that the gDNA method yielded from four donors. TCRdb retrieved this table from immuneACCESS and kept in-frame rearrangements only. Not all clones are present; in checked studies, unresolved V genes account for under half, and no reason is known for the remainder. V and J calls and clone size come straight from that table; D and trimming were deduced from the DNA. This sample comprises about 1.1 million clones, more than 75% of them detected only once. The top ten hold roughly 0.65% of the sample.

The sample was memory CD4+ T cells from PBMCs. Interpreted using the paper, the cell subset or site label stands for: CD45RA-negative fraction. The clonotype was recovered from a man between 18 and 29 years old in good health. Some clones in this sample may be carry-over from other donors' samples. The chain is assembled from TRBV2 and TRBJ2-3, with 8 junctional bases fitting TRBD2. This receptor carries the CDR3 CASSAPSGSRGDTQYF. The sequenced DNA is TGTGCCAGCAGTGCTCCGAGCGGGAGTCGTGGGGATACGCAGTATTTT. The reference TRBV2 and TRBJ2-3 proteins fill in what lies around the CDR3, so the full variable domain reads EPEVTQTPSHQVTQMGQEVILRCVPISNHLYFYWYRQILGQKVEFLVSFYNNEISEKSEIFDDQFSVERPDGSNFTLKIRSTKLEDSAMYFCASSAPSGSRGDTQYFGPGTRLTVL.